This T cell receptor (beta chain) was captured in a study of blood T cell repertoires in COVID-19. Across the whole study: Material from acute and convalescent COVID-19 was sourced from the United States, Italy and Spain. PBMCs, B-cell-depleted T cells, or T cells were the source of the cDNA or gDNA that made up the material.

Trimming removed 2 bases from V and 3 bases from J; junction bases left unmatched: 6. This CDR3 has 16 residues. Per germline, CDR1 SGHDT and CDR2 YYEEEE. Sequenced by immunoSEQ multiplex PCR; TCRdb stores in-frame clones only, minus some. This table has 200,000 to 250,000 clones, 84% appearing once. The sequencing sample was made of peripheral blood. V gene TRBV5-6 combines with J gene TRBJ2-5, with 11 bases fitting TRBD1. This clonotype was sampled from a middle-aged woman who had recovered from COVID-19. The CDR3 DNA sequence: TGTGCCAGCAGCTTTGCGATGGGACAGGGGGAAGAGACCCAGTACTTC. This translates into CASSFAMGQGEETQYF.